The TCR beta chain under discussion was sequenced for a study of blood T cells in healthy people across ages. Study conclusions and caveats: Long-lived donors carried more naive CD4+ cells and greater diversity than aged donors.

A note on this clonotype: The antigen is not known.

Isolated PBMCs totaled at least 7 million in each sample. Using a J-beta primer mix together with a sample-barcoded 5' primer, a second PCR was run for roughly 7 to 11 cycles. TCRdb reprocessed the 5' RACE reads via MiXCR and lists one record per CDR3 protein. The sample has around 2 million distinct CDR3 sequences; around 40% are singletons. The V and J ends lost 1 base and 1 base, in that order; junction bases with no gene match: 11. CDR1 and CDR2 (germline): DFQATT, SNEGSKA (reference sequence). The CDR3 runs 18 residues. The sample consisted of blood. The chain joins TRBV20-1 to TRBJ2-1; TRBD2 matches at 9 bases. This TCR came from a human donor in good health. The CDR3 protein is CSARAVGLAGLSYNEQFF. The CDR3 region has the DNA TGCAGTGCTAGAGCCGTGGGGCTAGCGGGGCTATCCTACAATGAGCAGTTCTTC.